The sequence of this TCR beta chain was determined in a study of cytomegalovirus exposure and HLA in healthy donors (dated by TCRdb to 2017 to 2019). Background for the entire study: A later analysis indicated that the roughly 130 validation repertoires were generated on the platform also employed for the 666 repertoires of the first cohort. The aim of the study was to test whether cataloging public T cell receptors could identify signatures of past pathogen exposure. A separate validation cohort of 100 to 150 different subjects was used in addition to the 666-subject first cohort. The study combined high-throughput TCR immunosequencing, statistical association of individual TCRs with disease status, and machine learning to predict cytomegalovirus infection status.

Regarding this clone: Its antigen remains undetermined. No per-base quality is available; no much larger clone lies one base away.

V is reduced by 4 bases and J by 3 bases, leaving a spacing of 16 bases between them. Reading from cysteine to phenylalanine, the CDR3 counts 15 amino acids. Only the CDR3 part of the read is kept: 45 bases, read in frame from the first base. The germline V gene supplies CDR1 SGHRS and CDR2 YFSETQ. Separate from the approximately 700-subject first cohort, the validation cohort of 120 subjects was the group to which the donors belonged. Library construction relied on the immunoSEQ multiplex PCR assay. The authors' analysis ran thus. A statistical classification framework was built for diagnosing cytomegalovirus status from the catalog of TCR beta chain sequences. TCRdb re-hosts the immuneACCESS table, in-frame sequences only. Its copies lack some clones; in the studies checked, an unresolved V gene accounts for under half of them, and the cause for the rest is not known. The DNA gave D and trimming, while V, J and clone size come from that table. Here the sample has just under 75,000 clones; approximately 94% occur a single time. 3.2% of the sample rests with the top ten.

Study-wide findings and limitations: All 120 or so repertoires were used to score co-occurrence in the validation cohort in a later analysis, because that analysis had no HLA typing for the cohort. In the study, around 150 TCR beta chains were listed as associated with cytomegalovirus. In both the original and validation cohorts, the classifier was reported to diagnose cytomegalovirus status with high specificity and sensitivity. Three of the identified cytomegalovirus-associated TCR beta chains were confirmed in vitro to be specific for cytomegalovirus antigens. Across donors, most TCR sequences were observed very rarely, whereas some public TCRs were present in many individuals. In a later analysis, TCRs clustered in the first cohort were found to also tend to co-occur in the 130 or so validation repertoires, with 94% of cluster scores above 0. The authors suggested that the approach could potentially be extended to other disease states and immunological phenotypes.

This sequence uses TRBV5-1 and TRBJ1-2; TRBD1 is possibly the D segment (6 matching bases). The TCR comes from a woman aged 18-29 years in good health and CMV-seropositive. The sequenced sample consisted of PBMCs. The DNA is TGCGCCAGCAGCCCAGGGGACCAGACCTACTATGGCTACACCTTC. It encodes CASSPGDQTYYGYTF.